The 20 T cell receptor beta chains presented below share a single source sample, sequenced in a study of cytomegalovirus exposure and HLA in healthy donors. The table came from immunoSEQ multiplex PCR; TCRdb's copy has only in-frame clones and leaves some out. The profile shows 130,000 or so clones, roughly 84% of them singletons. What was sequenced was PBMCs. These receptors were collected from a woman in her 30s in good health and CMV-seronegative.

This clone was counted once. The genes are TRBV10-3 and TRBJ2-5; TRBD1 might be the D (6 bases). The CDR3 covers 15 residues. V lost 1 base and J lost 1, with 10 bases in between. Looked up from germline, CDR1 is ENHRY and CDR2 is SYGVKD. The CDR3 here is CAISEFRDIQETQYF. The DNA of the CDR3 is TGTGCCATCAGTGAGTTTCGGGACATCCAAGAGACCCAGTACTTC.

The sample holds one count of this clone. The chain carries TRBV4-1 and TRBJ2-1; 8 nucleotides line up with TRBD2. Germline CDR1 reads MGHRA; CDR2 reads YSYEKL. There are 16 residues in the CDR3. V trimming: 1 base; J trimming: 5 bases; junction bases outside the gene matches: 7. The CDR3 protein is CASSQGKLADNNEQFF. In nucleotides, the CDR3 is TGCGCCAGCAGCCAAGGGAAACTAGCGGATAACAATGAGCAGTTCTTC.

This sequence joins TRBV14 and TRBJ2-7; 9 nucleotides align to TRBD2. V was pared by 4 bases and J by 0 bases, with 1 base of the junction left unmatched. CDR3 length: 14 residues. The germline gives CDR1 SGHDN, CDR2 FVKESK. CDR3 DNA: TGTGCCAGCAGCCTTAGCGGGAGCTCCTACGAGCAGTACTTC. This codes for CASSLSGSSYEQYF.

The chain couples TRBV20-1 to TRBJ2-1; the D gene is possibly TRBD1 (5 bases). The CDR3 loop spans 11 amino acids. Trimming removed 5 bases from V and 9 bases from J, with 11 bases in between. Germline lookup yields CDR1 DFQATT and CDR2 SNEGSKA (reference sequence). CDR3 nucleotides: TGCAGTGCTCGTAGGGGTCCTGAGCAGTTCTTC. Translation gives CSARRGPEQFF.

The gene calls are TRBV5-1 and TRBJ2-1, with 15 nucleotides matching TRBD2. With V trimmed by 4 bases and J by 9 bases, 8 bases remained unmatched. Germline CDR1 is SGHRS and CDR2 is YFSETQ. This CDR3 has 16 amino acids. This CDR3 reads CASSPRTSGGAGEQFF. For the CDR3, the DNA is TGCGCCAGCAGCCCGCGGACTAGCGGGGGGGCAGGTGAGCAGTTCTTC. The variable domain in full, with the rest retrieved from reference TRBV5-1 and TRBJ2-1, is KAGVTQTPRYLIKTRGQQVTLSCSPISGHRSVSWYQQTPGQGLQFLFEYFSETQRNKGNFPGRFSGRQFSNSRSEMNVSTLELGDSALYLCASSPRTSGGAGEQFFGPGTRLTVL.

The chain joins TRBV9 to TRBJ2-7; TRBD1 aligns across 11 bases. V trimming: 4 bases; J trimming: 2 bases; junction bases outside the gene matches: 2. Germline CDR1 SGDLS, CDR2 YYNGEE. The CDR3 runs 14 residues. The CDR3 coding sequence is TGTGCCAGCAGCCCGGACAGGGGGCCCTACGAGCAGTACTTC. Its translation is CASSPDRGPYEQYF.

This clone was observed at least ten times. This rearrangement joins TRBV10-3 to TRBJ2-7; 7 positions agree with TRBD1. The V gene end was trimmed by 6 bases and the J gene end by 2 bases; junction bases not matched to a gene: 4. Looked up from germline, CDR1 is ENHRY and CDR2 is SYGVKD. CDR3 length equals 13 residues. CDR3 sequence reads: CAIRDRLAYEQYF. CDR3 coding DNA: TGTGCCATCAGGGACAGGCTAGCCTACGAGCAGTACTTC.

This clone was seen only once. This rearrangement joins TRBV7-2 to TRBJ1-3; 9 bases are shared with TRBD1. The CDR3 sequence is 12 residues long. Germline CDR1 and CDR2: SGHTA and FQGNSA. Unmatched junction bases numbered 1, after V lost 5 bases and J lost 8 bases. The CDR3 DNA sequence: TGTGCCAGCAGCGGGACAGGGTACACCATATATTTT. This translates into CASSGTGYTIYF. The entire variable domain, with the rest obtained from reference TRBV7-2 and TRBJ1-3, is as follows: GAGVSQSPSNKVTEKGKDVELRCDPISGHTALYWYRQSLGQGLEFLIYFQGNSAPDKSGLPSDRFSAERTGGSVSTLTIQRTQQEDSAVYLCASSGTGYTIYFGEGSWLTVV.

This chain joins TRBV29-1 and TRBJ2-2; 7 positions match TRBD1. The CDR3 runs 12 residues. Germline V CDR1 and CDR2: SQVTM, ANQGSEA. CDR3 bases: TGCAAGTTAGGGGGCTGCACCGGGGAGCTGTTTTTT. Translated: CKLGGCTGELFF.

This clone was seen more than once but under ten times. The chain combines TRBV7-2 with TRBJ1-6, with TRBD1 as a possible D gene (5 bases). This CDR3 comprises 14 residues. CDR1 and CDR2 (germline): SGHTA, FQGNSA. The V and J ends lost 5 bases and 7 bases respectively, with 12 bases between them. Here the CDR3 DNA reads TGTGCCAGCAGCCCAGGGCAAGAAAATTCACCCCTCCACTTT. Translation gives CASSPGQENSPLHF.

As DNA, the CDR3 is TGCGCCAGCAGCTTGAAAAGGGGGGGAACGAACACTGAAGCTTTCTTT. It translates to CASSLKRGGTNTEAFF. This rearrangement joins TRBV5-1 to TRBJ1-1; D is possibly TRBD1 (6 bases). The CDR3 length is 16 residues. Germline V gene sequence: CDR1 SGHRS, CDR2 YFSETQ. V was trimmed by 1 base and J by 1 base, leaving 14 bases between them.

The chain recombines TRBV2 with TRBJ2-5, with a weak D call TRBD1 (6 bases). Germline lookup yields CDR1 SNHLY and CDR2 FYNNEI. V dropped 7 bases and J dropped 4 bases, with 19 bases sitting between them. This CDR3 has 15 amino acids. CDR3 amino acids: CASNDLQGGGETQYF. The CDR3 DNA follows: TGTGCCAGCAATGATCTACAGGGTGGTGGAGAGACCCAGTACTTC.

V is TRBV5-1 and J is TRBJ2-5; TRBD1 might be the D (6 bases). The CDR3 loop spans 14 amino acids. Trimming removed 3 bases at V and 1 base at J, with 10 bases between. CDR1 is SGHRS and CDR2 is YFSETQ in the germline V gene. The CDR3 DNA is TGCGCCAGCAGCTACACAGGGTTCCAAGAGACCCAGTACTTC. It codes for CASSYTGFQETQYF.

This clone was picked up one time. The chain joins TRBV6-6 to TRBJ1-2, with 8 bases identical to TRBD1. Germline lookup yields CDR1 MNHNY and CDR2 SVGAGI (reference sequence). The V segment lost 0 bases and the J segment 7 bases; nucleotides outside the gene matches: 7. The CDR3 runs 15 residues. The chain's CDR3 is CASSYSSQGASGYTF. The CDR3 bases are TGTGCCAGCAGTTACTCGAGTCAGGGGGCGTCTGGCTACACCTTC.

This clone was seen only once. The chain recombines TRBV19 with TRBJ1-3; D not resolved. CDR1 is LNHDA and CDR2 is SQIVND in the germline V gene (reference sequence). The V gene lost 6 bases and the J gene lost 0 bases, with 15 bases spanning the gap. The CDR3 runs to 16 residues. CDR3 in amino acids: CASSEGIQRSGNTIYF. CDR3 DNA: TGTGCCAGTAGCGAGGGTATACAGCGCTCTGGAAACACCATATATTTT.

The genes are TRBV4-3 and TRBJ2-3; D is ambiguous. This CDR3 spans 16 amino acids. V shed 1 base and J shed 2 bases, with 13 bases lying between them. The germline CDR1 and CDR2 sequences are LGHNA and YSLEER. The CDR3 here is CASSQVLGPNTDTQYF. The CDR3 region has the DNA TGCGCCAGCAGCCAAGTACTTGGGCCTAACACAGATACGCAGTATTTT.

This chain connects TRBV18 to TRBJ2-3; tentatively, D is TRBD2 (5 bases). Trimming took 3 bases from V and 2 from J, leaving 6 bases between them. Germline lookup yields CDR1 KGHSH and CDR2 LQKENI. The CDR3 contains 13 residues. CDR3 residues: CASSPTNTDTQYF. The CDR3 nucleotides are TGTGCCAGCTCACCGACTAACACAGATACGCAGTATTTT. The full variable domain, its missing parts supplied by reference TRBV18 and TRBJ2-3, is NAGVMQNPRHLVRRRGQEARLRCSPMKGHSHVYWYRQLPEEGLKFMVYLQKENIIDESGMPKERFSAEFPKEGPSILRIQQVVRGDSAAYFCASSPTNTDTQYFGPGTRLTVL.

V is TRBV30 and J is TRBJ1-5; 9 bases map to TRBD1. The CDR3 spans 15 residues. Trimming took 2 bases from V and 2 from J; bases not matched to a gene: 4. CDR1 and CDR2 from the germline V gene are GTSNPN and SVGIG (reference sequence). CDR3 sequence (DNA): TGTGCCTGGAGTAGACAGGGGGGACGCAATCAGCCCCAGCATTTT. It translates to CAWSRQGGRNQPQHF.

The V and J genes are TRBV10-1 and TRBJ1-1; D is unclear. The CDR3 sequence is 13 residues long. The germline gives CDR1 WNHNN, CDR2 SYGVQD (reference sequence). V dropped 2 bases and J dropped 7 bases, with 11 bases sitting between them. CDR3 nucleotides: TGCGCCAGCAGTGAGACATTTATTGGTGAAGCTTTCTTT. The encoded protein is CASSETFIGEAFF.

The CDR3 DNA reads TGTGCCAGCAGCTTGGGATCTCGGAGAAGCACAGATACGCAGTATTTT. Translated, it gives CASSLGSRRSTDTQYF. The chain couples TRBV5-6 to TRBJ2-3; D uncertain. The CDR3 is made up of 16 amino acids. The V gene's germline CDR1 is SGHDT and CDR2 YYEEEE. V lost 0 bases and J lost 0, with 11 bases in between.